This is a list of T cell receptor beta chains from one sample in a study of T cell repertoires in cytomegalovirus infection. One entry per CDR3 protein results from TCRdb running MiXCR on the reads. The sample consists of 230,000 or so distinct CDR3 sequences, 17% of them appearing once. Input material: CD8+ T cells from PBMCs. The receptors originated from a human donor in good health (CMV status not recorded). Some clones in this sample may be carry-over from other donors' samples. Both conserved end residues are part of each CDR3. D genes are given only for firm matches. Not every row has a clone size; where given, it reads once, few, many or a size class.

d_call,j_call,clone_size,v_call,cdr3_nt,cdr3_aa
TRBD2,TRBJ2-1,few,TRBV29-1,TGCAGCGCCGTAGCGGGGGGATACTACAATGAGCAGTTCTTC,CSAVAGGYYNEQFF
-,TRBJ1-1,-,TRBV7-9,TGTGCCAGCAGCTTATCTGGCCACACTGAAGCTTTCTTT,CASSLSGHTEAFF
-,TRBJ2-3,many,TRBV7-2,TGTGCCAGCAGTTACCCCCCAGATACGCAGTATTTT,CASSYPPDTQYF
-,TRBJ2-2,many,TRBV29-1,TGCAGCGTTGGGGGGGGCGCCGACACCGGGGAGCTGTTTTTT,CSVGGGADTGELFF
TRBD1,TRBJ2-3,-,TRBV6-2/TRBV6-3,TGTGCCAGCAGCCTGGACAGGGAATTGGCAGATACGCAGTATTTT,CASSLDRELADTQYF
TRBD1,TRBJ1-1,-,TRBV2,TGTGCCAGCAGGGGACAGGGGGGTGGAAACACTGAAGCTTTCTTT,CASRGQGGGNTEAFF
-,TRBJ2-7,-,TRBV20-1,TGCAGTGCTAGAGATTTCGGACAGACCACCTACGAGCAGTACTTC,CSARDFGQTTYEQYF
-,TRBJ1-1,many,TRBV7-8,TGTGCCAGCAGCTTAGTTGGGCTATCTGAAGCTTTCTTT,CASSLVGLSEAFF
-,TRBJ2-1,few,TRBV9,TGTGCCAGCAACCAGCTGGGTACCGATGAGCAGTTCTTC,CASNQLGTDEQFF
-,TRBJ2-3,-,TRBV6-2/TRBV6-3,TGTGCCAGCAGTTACGAACCGACGCTCCTTAGAGAGGCTTGGACAGATACGCAGTATTTT,CASSYEPTLLREAWTDTQYF
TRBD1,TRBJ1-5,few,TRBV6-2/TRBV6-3,TGTGCCAGCAGTGACTCGGGACAGGGTTTTCAGCCCCAGCATTTT,CASSDSGQGFQPQHF
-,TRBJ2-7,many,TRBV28,TGTGCCAGCAGTTTAGGCCGGGACAACTCCTACGAGCAGTACTTC,CASSLGRDNSYEQYF
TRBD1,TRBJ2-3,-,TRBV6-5,TGTGCCAGCAGTTACTCGACAGGGTTAGATACGCAGTATTTT,CASSYSTGLDTQYF
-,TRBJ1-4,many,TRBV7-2,TGTGCCATCCCGACGAATGGTGAAAAACTGTTTTTT,CAIPTNGEKLFF
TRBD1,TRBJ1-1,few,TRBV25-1,TGTGCCAGCAGGGGCAGGGGAGGGGGCCGGTCGAGTGAAGCTTTCTTT,CASRGRGGGRSSEAFF
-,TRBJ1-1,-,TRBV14,TGTGCCAGCAGCCAAATTGGGACTGAAGCTTTCTTT,CASSQIGTEAFF
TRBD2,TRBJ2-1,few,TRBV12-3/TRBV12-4,TGTGCCAGCAGTTTAACCCCTGCGGGGGGGTCCGGTGAGCAGTTCTTC,CASSLTPAGGSGEQFF
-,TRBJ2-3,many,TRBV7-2,TGTGCCAGCAGCCGCAGGGGAACAGATACGCAGTATTTT,CASSRRGTDTQYF
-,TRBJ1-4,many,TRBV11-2,TGTGCCAGCAGCCCTTGGGGCACCTCTGCAACTAATGAAAAACTGTTTTTT,CASSPWGTSATNEKLFF
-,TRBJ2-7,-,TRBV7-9,TGTGCCAGCCAGAAGGTCGGTGATCCCTACGAGCAGTACTTC,CASQKVGDPYEQYF
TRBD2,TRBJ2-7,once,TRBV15,TGTGCCACCAACAGAGGGCTAGCGGGGGTCCTCTCCTACGAGCAGTACTTC,CATNRGLAGVLSYEQYF
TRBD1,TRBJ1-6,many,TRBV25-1,TGTGCCAGCAGTTCCCGGACAGGGTTGCACTCCTATAATTCACCCCTCCACTTT,CASSSRTGLHSYNSPLHF
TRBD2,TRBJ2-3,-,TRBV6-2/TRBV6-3,TGTGCCAGCGTGCCGGGCCTTTGGCGGGGGGACACAGATACGCAGTATTTT,CASVPGLWRGDTDTQYF
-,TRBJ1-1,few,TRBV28,TGTGCCAGCAGTTTAGGATATACGGGGGGAGCTTTCTTT,CASSLGYTGGAFF
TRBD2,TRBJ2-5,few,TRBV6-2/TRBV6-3,TGTGCCAGCATCCCGGGTAGCGGGCCTCTAGAGACCCAGTACTTC,CASIPGSGPLETQYF
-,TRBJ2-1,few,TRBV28,TGTGCCAGCAGCCCAATAGGGGGCAATGAGCAGTTCTTC,CASSPIGGNEQFF
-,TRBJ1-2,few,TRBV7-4,TGTGCCAGCAGCCTAGGGGGGAACGTTAGAAACGGCTACACCTTC,CASSLGGNVRNGYTF
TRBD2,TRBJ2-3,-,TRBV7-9,TGTGCCAGCACACAAGCGGGGCGTATCACAGATACGCAGTATTTT,CASTQAGRITDTQYF
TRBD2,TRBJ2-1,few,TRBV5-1,TGCGCCAGCAGCTTGTCCAGCGGGGCCACCAATGAGCAGTTCTTC,CASSLSSGATNEQFF
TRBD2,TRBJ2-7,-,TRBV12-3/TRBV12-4,TGTGCCAGCACTACCGGACTAGCGGGGATCCCCTACGAGCAGTACTTC,CASTTGLAGIPYEQYF
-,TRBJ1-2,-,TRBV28,TGTGCCAGCAGTTCAGAAGGGGTCTATGGCTACACCTTC,CASSSEGVYGYTF
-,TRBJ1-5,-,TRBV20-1,TGCAGTGCTAGAGATACGAGGGGCTATAGCAATCAGCCCCAGCATTTT,CSARDTRGYSNQPQHF
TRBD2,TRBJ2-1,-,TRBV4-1,TGCGCCAGCAGCCAAGATCGAGTAAGAAGAGCGGGGGACAATGAGCAGTTCTTC,CASSQDRVRRAGDNEQFF
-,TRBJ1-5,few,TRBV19,TGTGCCAGTAGTTACAGCACCAGCCAGCCCCAGCATTTT,CASSYSTSQPQHF
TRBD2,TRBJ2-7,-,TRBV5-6,TGTGCCAGCAGTCTCGGGGGAGCGGGGTTCTACGAGCAGTACTTC,CASSLGGAGFYEQYF
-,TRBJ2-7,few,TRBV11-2,TGTGCCAGCAGCTTAGGGCTGGGACTTAGAGACTACGAGCAGTACTTC,CASSLGLGLRDYEQYF
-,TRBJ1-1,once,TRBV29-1,TGCAGCGTTGAAGATCTCGAGCTGGAGGCTTTCTTT,CSVEDLELEAFF